Below, one T cell receptor beta chain is given with its context. This CDR3 comprises 16 residues. The V gene's germline CDR1 is SGHAT and CDR2 FQNNGV. V was clipped by 5 bases and J by 11 bases; unmatched bases: 12. PCR involved 60 Vbeta and 13 Jbeta primers. The method was immunoSEQ multiplex PCR; TCRdb's version includes in-frame clones alone and lacks a portion of them. The repertoire has some 130,000 clones, roughly 9.8% of them found once; the top ten carry less than 2%. The data belong to a study of cytomegalovirus exposure and HLA in healthy donors. The chain joins TRBV11-2 to TRBJ2-1; 13 nucleotides match TRBD2. The clonotype was recovered from a man between 50 and 59 years old in good health and CMV-seronegative. Sequenced input: PBMCs. The CDR3 sequence is CASSPSPGTSGIKQFF. The DNA for the CDR3 is TGTGCCAGCAGCCCCTCCCCCGGGACTAGCGGGATTAAGCAGTTCTTC.